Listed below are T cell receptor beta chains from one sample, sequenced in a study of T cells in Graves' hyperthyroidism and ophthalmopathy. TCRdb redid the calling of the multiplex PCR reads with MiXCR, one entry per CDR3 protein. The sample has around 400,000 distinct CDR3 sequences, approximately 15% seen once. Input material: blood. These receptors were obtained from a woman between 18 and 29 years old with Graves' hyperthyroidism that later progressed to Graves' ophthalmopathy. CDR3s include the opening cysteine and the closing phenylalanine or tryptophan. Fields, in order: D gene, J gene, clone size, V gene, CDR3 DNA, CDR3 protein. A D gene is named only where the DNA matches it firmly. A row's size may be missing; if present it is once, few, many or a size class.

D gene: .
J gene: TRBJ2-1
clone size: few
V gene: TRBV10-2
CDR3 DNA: TGCGCCAGCAGTGAGTCGCTTTCTACTTGGAATGAGCAGTTCTTC
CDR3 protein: CASSESLSTWNEQFF

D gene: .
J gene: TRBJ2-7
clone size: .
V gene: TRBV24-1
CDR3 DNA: TGTGCCACCAGTGGTCGAGAGAACCCCTACGAGCAGTACTTC
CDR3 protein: CATSGRENPYEQYF

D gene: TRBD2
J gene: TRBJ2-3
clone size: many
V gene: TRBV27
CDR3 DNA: TGTGCCAGCAGTTACGGACTAGCGGGAGGTAAAGATACGCAGTATTTT
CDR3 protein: CASSYGLAGGKDTQYF

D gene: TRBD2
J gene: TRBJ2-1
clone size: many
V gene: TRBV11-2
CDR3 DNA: TGTGCCAGCAGCTTAGCCCCTAGCGGGAGGGTCAATGAGCAGTTCTTC
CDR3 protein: CASSLAPSGRVNEQFF

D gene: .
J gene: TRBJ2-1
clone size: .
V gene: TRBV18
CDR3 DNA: TGTGCCAGCTCACAGGGTTGGGGAGCGTACAATGAGCAGTTCTTC
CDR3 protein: CASSQGWGAYNEQFF

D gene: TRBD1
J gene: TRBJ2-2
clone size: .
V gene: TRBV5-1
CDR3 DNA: TGCGCCAGCAGCTTGGGACAGGGCTCCGGGGAGCTGTTTTTT
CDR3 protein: CASSLGQGSGELFF

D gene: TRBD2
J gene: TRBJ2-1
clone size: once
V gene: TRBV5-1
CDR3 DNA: TGCGCCAGCAGCTGGGGGACTAGGTCAACCCCGGGGTATGAGCAGTTCTTC
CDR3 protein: CASSWGTRSTPGYEQFF

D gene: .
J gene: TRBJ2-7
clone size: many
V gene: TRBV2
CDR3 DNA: TGTGCCAGCAGCCTCGAGGCAGGGACCTTTCCCGACGAGCAGTACTTC
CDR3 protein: CASSLEAGTFPDEQYF

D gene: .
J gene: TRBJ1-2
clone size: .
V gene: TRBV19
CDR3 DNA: TGTGCCAGTAGTACCCAACCATGGACCTCCTATGGCTACACCTTC
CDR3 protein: CASSTQPWTSYGYTF

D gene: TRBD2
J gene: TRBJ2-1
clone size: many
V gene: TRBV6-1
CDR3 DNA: TGTGCCAGCCAACTAGGGACCAGGGTGAGCGGGAGTAAGGATGAGCAGTTCTTC
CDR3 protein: CASQLGTRVSGSKDEQFF

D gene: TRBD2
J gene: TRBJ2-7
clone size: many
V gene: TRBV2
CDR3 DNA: TGTGCCAGCAGTACATCCATACTAGCGGGTGAAACGTACGAGCAGTACTTC
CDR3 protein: CASSTSILAGETYEQYF

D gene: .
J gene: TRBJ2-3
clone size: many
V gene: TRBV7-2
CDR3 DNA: TGTGCCAGCAGCTTGTCGGCGACAGATACGCAGTATTTT
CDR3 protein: CASSLSATDTQYF

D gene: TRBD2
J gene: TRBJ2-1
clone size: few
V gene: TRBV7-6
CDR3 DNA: TGTGCCAGCAGCCCGGAGACTAGCGGGAGAGGCAATGAGCAGTTCTTC
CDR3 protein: CASSPETSGRGNEQFF

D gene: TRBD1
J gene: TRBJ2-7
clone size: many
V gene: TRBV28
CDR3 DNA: TGTGCCAGCAGTTTTTCCGGACAGGGGTCCTACGAGCAGTACTTC
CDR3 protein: CASSFSGQGSYEQYF

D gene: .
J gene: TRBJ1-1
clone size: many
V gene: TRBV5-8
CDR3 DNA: TGTGCCAGCAGCTCCATTCTGACGAACACTGAAGCTTTCTTT
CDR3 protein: CASSSILTNTEAFF

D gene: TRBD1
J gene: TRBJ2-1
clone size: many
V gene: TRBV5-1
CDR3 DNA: TGCGCCAGCAGCTGGAGACAGGGGGCCTCCTACAATGAGCAGTTCTTC
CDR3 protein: CASSWRQGASYNEQFF

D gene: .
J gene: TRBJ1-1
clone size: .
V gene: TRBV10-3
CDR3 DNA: TGTGCCATCAGTCCGGGACGGGGTAACACTGAAGCTTTCTTT
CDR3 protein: CAISPGRGNTEAFF

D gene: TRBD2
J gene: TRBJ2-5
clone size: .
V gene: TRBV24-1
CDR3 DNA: TGTGCCACCAGTGATACCGGGACTAGCGGAGAGACCCAGTACTTC
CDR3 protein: CATSDTGTSGETQYF

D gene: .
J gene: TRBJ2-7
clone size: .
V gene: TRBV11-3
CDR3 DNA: TGTGCCAGCAGCCAGAGCGGGTACTCCTACGAGCAGTACTTC
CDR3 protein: CASSQSGYSYEQYF

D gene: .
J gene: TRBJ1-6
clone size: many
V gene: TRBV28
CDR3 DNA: TGTGCCAGCAGCCAGGGACGGATTAATTCACCCCTCCACTTT
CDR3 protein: CASSQGRINSPLHF

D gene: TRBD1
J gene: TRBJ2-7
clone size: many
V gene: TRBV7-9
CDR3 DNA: TGTGCCAGCAGCTTTCCACCGGGACAGGCAGGCTACGAGCAGTACTTC
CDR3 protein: CASSFPPGQAGYEQYF

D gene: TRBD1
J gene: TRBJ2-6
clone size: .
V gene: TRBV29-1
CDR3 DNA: TGCAGCGTTGAAGATTGGGACAGGACCTCTGGGGCCAACGTCCTGACTTTC
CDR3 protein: CSVEDWDRTSGANVLTF

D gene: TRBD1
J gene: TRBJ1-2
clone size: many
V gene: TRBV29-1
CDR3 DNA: TGCAGCGTTGATATTGGGGGGACAGGGAATGGCTACACCTTC
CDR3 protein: CSVDIGGTGNGYTF

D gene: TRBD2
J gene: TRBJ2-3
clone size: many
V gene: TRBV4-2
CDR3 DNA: TGTGCCAGCAGCCGAGTGTTGCGGGAGTTGGGAGATACGCAGTATTTT
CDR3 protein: CASSRVLRELGDTQYF

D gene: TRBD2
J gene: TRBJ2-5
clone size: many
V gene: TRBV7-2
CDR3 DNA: TGTGCCAGCAGCCGGAGACTAGCGGGAGCGGGGGAGACCCAGTACTTC
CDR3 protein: CASSRRLAGAGETQYF

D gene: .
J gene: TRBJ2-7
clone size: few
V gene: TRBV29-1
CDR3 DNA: TGCAGCGCCGAGACTGCCTACGAGCAGTACTTC
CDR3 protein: CSAETAYEQYF

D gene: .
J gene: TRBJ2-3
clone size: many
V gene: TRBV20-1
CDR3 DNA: TGCAGTGCTAGAGATTCTCTGAGAGACACGCAGTATTTT
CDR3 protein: CSARDSLRDTQYF

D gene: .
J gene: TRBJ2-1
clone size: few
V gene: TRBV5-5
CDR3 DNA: TGTGCCAGCACCTCCCGGGATAGCGGCTCCTACAATGAGCAGTTCTTC
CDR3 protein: CASTSRDSGSYNEQFF

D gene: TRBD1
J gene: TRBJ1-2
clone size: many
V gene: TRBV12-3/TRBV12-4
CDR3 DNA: TGTGCCAGCAGCCAAGACAGGGGTGGCTATGGCTACACCTTC
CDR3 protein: CASSQDRGGYGYTF

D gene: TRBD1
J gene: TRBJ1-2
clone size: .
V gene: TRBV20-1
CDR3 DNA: TGCAGTGCTAACAAGGGACAGGCGGGTGGCTACACCTTC
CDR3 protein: CSANKGQAGGYTF

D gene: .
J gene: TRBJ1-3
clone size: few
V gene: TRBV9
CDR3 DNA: TGTGCCAGCAGCGTAGTTCCGATGGACACTGGAAACACCATATATTTT
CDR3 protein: CASSVVPMDTGNTIYF

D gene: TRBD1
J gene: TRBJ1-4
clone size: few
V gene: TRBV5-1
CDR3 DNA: TGCGCCAGCAGCACACAGGGGGCATATGGAACTAATGAAAAACTGTTTTTT
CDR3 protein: CASSTQGAYGTNEKLFF

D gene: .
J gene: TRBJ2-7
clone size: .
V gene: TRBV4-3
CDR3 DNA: TGCGCAACAGCCAAGGAGTTTGGCAGCCAGTCCTACGAGCAGTACTTC
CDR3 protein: CATAKEFGSQSYEQYF

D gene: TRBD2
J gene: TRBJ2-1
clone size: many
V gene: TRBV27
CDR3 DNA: TGTGCCAGCAGCCCCACTCCCGGGACTAGCGCCCTCTACAATGAGCAGTTCTTC
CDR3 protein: CASSPTPGTSALYNEQFF

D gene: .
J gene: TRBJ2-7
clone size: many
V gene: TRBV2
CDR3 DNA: TGTGCCAGCAGTGCTACGTACCTCTCCTACGAGCAGTACTTC
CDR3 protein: CASSATYLSYEQYF

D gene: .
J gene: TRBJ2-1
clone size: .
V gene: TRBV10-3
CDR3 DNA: TGTGCCATCAGTGAGTCAGGACTTAACAATGAGCAGTTCTTC
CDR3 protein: CAISESGLNNEQFF

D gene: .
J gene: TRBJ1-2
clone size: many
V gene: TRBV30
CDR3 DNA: TGTGCCTGGAGTTATAACTATGGCTACACCTTC
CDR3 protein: CAWSYNYGYTF

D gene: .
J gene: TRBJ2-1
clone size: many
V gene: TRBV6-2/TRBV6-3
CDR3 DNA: TGTGCCAGCAGCACATGGTGGAGGAGCTCCTACAATGAGCAGTTCTTC
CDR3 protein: CASSTWWRSSYNEQFF

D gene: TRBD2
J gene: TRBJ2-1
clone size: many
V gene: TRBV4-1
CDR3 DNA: TGCGCCAGCAGCCCGATAGACATGGGACTAGCCTACAATGAGCAGTTCTTC
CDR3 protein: CASSPIDMGLAYNEQFF

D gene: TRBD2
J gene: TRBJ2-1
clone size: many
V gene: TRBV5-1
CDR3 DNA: TGCGCCAGCAGCTCACAGACTAGCGGGAGCCAAGAGCAGTTCTTC
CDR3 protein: CASSSQTSGSQEQFF

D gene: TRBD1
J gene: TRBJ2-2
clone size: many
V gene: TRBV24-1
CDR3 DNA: TGTGCCACCGGAAAGAGGACAGGGAAGCCCGGGGAGCTGTTTTTT
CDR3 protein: CATGKRTGKPGELFF

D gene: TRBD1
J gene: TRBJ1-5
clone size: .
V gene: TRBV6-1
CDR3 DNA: TGTGCCAGCAGCCAGGGGGTCGGTCAGCCCCAGCATTTT
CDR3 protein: CASSQGVGQPQHF

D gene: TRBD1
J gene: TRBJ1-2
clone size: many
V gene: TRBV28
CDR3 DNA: TGTGCCAGCAGCTATATTACCGGGACAGGGGCTAACTATGGCTACACCTTC
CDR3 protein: CASSYITGTGANYGYTF

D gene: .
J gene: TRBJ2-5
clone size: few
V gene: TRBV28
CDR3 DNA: TGTGCCAGCAGCCCTGTATACAGGGCCCATCAAGAGACCCAGTACTTC
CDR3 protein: CASSPVYRAHQETQYF